This is a list of T cell receptor beta chains from one sample in a study of response to subunit inactivated influenza vaccine. In TCRdb, the RT-PCR reads were re-called with MiXCR into one record per CDR3 protein. The sample has just over 300,000 distinct CDR3 sequences, over 20% seen once. Material: PBMCs from blood, obtained less than 22 months after vaccination. Receptor source: a man between 45 and 75 years old who received an inactivated influenza vaccine. Each CDR3 is given with its conserved first and last residue. A D gene is named only where the DNA matches it firmly. Not every row has a clone size; where given, it reads once, few, many or a size class.

TRBV9	NA	few	TRBJ1-6	TGTGCCAGCAGCGTAGTTTCGTCGTCGCCCCTCCACTTT	CASSVVSSSPLHF
TRBV7-2	NA	few	TRBJ2-5	TGTGCCAGCAGCTTTCAGAGCGGGCAAGAGACCCAGTACTTC	CASSFQSGQETQYF
TRBV5-6	TRBD1	NA	TRBJ1-5	TGTGCCAGCAGTTTCGGGATTAACCGGGACAGAAATCAGCCCCAGCATTTT	CASSFGINRDRNQPQHF
TRBV5-1	TRBD1	few	TRBJ1-4	TGCGCCAGCAGCTTGTCAGGGGACAGTGAAAAACTGTTTTTT	CASSLSGDSEKLFF
TRBV5-5	NA	NA	TRBJ1-1	TGTGCCAGCAGCTTACTGTCAGGGAAAAGAACTGAAGCTTTCTTT	CASSLLSGKRTEAFF
TRBV4-1	TRBD1	NA	TRBJ1-6	TGCGCCAGCAGCCAACTCGGACAGGGAATCTCACCCCTCCACTTT	CASSQLGQGISPLHF
TRBV20-1	NA	NA	TRBJ1-2	TGCAGTGCTTCTCACCAGACTTATGGCTACACCTTC	CSASHQTYGYTF
TRBV2	NA	once	TRBJ2-1	TGTGCCAGCAGGGGTGGGCGGTCTCACTCCTACAATGAGCAGTTCTTC	CASRGGRSHSYNEQFF
TRBV5-1	NA	NA	TRBJ1-1	TGCGCCAGCAGCTTTTGGGGGCCCAACACTGAAGCTTTCTTT	CASSFWGPNTEAFF
TRBV11-2	NA	NA	TRBJ1-1	TGTGCCAGCAGCTTACCAGCGAACACTGAAGCTTTCTTT	CASSLPANTEAFF
TRBV27	NA	few	TRBJ1-6	TGTGCCAGCAGTTTTAGGAAAGATTCACCCCTCCACTTT	CASSFRKDSPLHF
TRBV20-1	NA	NA	TRBJ2-7	TGCAGTGCTAGAGAAAGCGGGTGGGCCTACGAGCAGTACTTC	CSARESGWAYEQYF
TRBV29-1	TRBD1	few	TRBJ2-5	TGCAGCGATCTAAACAGGGGCCTTGGGACCCAGTACTTC	CSDLNRGLGTQYF
TRBV4-2	TRBD1	many	TRBJ1-1	TGTGCCAGCAGCCCCCAGACAGGGACTTTGAACACTGAAGCTTTCTTT	CASSPQTGTLNTEAFF
TRBV20-1	NA	NA	TRBJ1-5	TGCAGTGCTAGGGGGGTTGACAATCAGCCCCAGCATTTT	CSARGVDNQPQHF
TRBV11-2	NA	NA	TRBJ2-7	TGTGCCAGCAGCTTAAGGGGTCTCCTTAGCTCCTACGAGCAGTACTTC	CASSLRGLLSSYEQYF
TRBV3-1	NA	NA	TRBJ1-6	TGTGCCAGCAGCCGGGACATTAATTCACCCCTCCACTTT	CASSRDINSPLHF
TRBV10-3	TRBD1	few	TRBJ1-4	TGTGCCATCAGTGAGTCGACTCTAACAGGGGGAAAACTGTTTTTT	CAISESTLTGGKLFF
TRBV7-6	TRBD1	NA	TRBJ1-3	TGTGCCAGCAGCCGGGACAGGGGATCAGGAAACACCATATATTTT	CASSRDRGSGNTIYF
TRBV4-2	NA	NA	TRBJ1-1	TGTGCCAGCAGCCAAGAAGTAGGACCCATGAACACTGAAGCTTTCTTT	CASSQEVGPMNTEAFF
TRBV11-3	TRBD2	NA	TRBJ2-1	TGTGCCAGCAGCCAAAAGGGCGGGGGGGCCCGAAATGAGCAGTTCTTC	CASSQKGGGARNEQFF
TRBV7-2	NA	few	TRBJ2-7	TGTGCCAGCAGCTTAGCTGGAGGGGGCCCCTACTACGAGCAGTACTTC	CASSLAGGGPYYEQYF
TRBV28	NA	NA	TRBJ2-3	TGTGCCAGCAGCTCAACAGGGCCTAGCACAGATACGCAGTATTTT	CASSSTGPSTDTQYF
TRBV7-9	TRBD1	NA	TRBJ2-2	TGTGCCAGCAGCTCGTCGACAGGGGCGAACACCGGGGAGCTGTTTTTT	CASSSSTGANTGELFF
TRBV20-1	NA	NA	TRBJ1-1	TGCAGTGCTAGAGCCCGTGCCGGGCAGGGGTCGGGAGCTTTCTTT	CSARARAGQGSGAFF
TRBV5-4	TRBD2	few	TRBJ2-3	TGTGCCAGCAGCTTGGCCGGCCAGGGACTAGCGGGACGCACAGATACGCAGTATTTT	CASSLAGQGLAGRTDTQYF